This T cell receptor beta chain was recovered during a study of Graves' ophthalmopathy and Graves' hyperthyroidism. Study details: Ahead of any treatment, peripheral blood was obtained at the initial diagnosis. Study-wide findings and caveats: The model predicted ophthalmopathy progression with 70.59% sensitivity and around 74% specificity. Blood shared most expanded thyroid clonotypes above 0.001 frequency.

This CDR3 has 13 residues. Trimming removed 5 bases from V and 5 bases from J, with 12 bases in between. Germline CDR1 reads SEHNR; CDR2 reads FQNEAQ (reference sequence). The authors amplified TCR beta CDR3 regions, and they did so from RNA transcripts for repertoire sequencing. Second-round multiplex PCR came after first-round RT-PCR with HTBI primers. TCRdb recomputed calls from the multiplex PCR reads with MiXCR, one row per CDR3 protein. The sample lists 650,000 to 800,000 distinct CDR3 sequences, over 40% occurring once. Remarks on this clonotype: Antigen specificity is unknown.

Certain patients were not enrolled. These were patients with other autoimmune diseases, uncontrolled infections, pregnancy or lactation. Material for sequencing was peripheral blood. The V call is TRBV7-9, the J call TRBJ2-5; a possible D gene is TRBD1 (5 bases). This TCR was recovered from an adult man with Graves' ophthalmopathy. CDR3 nucleotide sequence: TGTGCCAGCAGCCCCCCCAAGGGGGAGACCCAGTACTTC. It translates to CASSPPKGETQYF.